Presented here are 9 T cell receptor beta chains from one specimen sequenced in a study of Graves' ophthalmopathy and Graves' hyperthyroidism. The TCR beta CDR3 regions underwent amplification from RNA transcripts. First-round RT-PCR relied on HTBI primers, and a second-round multiplex PCR came next. In TCRdb, the multiplex PCR reads were re-called with MiXCR into one record per CDR3 protein. This table has around 1,000,000 distinct CDR3 sequences, about 38% appearing once. The specimen was peripheral blood or thyroid tissue (not recorded which). These receptors all stem from an adult man with Graves' hyperthyroidism.

This clonotype was recorded at least ten times. The chain links TRBV7-2 to TRBJ1-3; no definite D call. This CDR3 region has 17 residues. Trimming pared 4 bases from V and 2 bases from J, leaving 18 bases between. CDR1 and CDR2 from the germline V gene are SGHTA and FQGNSA. CDR3 amino acids: CASSSVRANLPGNTIYF. CDR3 coding DNA: TGTGCCAGCAGCTCCGTCAGAGCAAATCTCCCTGGAAACACCATATATTTT.

This clonotype appeared many times. This rearrangement joins TRBV7-9 to TRBJ2-7; the D gene is possibly TRBD2 (6 bases). Germline CDR1 SEHNR, CDR2 FQNEAQ (reference sequence). Trimming removed 3 bases at V and 5 bases at J, with 17 bases between. The CDR3 extends over 15 amino acids. CDR3 DNA sequence: TGTGCCAGCAGCTTGCATATGGGGGGTGACGACGAGCAGTACTTC. Translating gives CASSLHMGGDDEQYF.

This clonotype was observed a few times. V usage is TRBV6-6 and J usage is TRBJ1-1; TRBD1 is a possible D gene (5 bases). Germline CDR1 and CDR2: MNHNY and SVGAGI (reference sequence). The CDR3 sequence is 14 residues long. V was pared by 2 bases and J by 3 bases, with 10 bases between. CDR3 DNA sequence: TGTGCCAGCAGTTACGGGGTCAGGGACACTGAAGCTTTCTTT. Translating it yields CASSYGVRDTEAFF.

This clonotype was seen a few times. The DNA of the CDR3 is TGTGCCAGCAGTGCCCCCCGCGGACTGTTCCAGGTCTCTCGGGATACGCAGTATTTT. This encodes CASSAPRGLFQVSRDTQYF. V and J are TRBV2 and TRBJ2-3; perhaps TRBD2 as D (5 bases). Germline values: CDR1 SNHLY, CDR2 FYNNEI. The CDR3 loop spans 19 amino acids. The germline V and J ends were trimmed by 4 bases and 6 bases, with 29 bases remaining between them.

The CDR3 nucleotides are TGTGCCAGCAGAATAAGTTTCCTAGCGGGAGCGGGAAAAGAGACCCAGTACTTC. This translates into CASRISFLAGAGKETQYF. This chain joins TRBV10-3 and TRBJ2-5; 10 nucleotides agree with TRBD2. V trimming: 10 bases; J trimming: 3 bases; junction bases outside the gene matches: 20. This CDR3 has 18 amino acids. Germline V gives CDR1 ENHRY, CDR2 SYGVKD.

V usage is TRBV29-1 and J usage is TRBJ1-5; weak D call: TRBD1 (5 bases). The germline V and J ends were trimmed by 6 bases and 0 bases, with 15 bases remaining between them. The CDR3 is 15 residues long. CDR1 is SQVTM, CDR2 ANQGSEA, per germline. This CDR3 reads CSVRGSGGSNQPQHF. The CDR3 DNA follows: TGCAGCGTGCGGGGGTCGGGGGGTAGCAATCAGCCCCAGCATTTT. Full variable domain (rest looked up from reference TRBV29-1 and TRBJ1-5): SAVISQKPSRDICQRGTSLTIQCQVDSQVTMMFWYRQQPGQSLTLIATANQGSEATYESGFVIDKFPISRPNLTFSTLTVSNMSPEDSSIYLCSVRGSGGSNQPQHFGDGTRLSIL.

This clonotype was seen at least ten times. V is TRBV20-1 and J is TRBJ2-7; 7 positions agree with TRBD1. From germline, CDR1 is DFQATT and CDR2 SNEGSKA (reference sequence). V lost 0 bases and J lost 3; bases outside the gene matches: 8. There are 15 residues in the CDR3. The CDR3 nucleotides read TGCAGTGCTAGAGATGCAGACCGGGACAGCTACGAGCAGTACTTC. It codes for CSARDADRDSYEQYF.

This clonotype was counted between two and nine times. This chain links TRBV6-6 with TRBJ2-7, with D uncertain. The length of the CDR3 is 14 residues. The germline gives CDR1 MNHNY, CDR2 SVGAGI (reference sequence). The V and J ends lost 2 bases and 2 bases respectively, with 10 bases between them. The CDR3, as DNA: TGTGCCAGCAGTTACAAGGGTGGAACCTACGAGCAGTACTTC. It is translated as CASSYKGGTYEQYF.

The chain employs TRBV25-1 and TRBJ2-2; possible D gene TRBD2, 5 bases. Germline V gene lookup returns CDR1 MGHDK and CDR2 SYGVNS. Deletions cut 8 bases from V and 5 bases from J, with 18 bases between. The CDR3 length is 15 residues. CDR3 nucleotides: TGTGCCAGCCAGCGGATAGGGTTAGCTACCGGGGAGCTGTTTTTT. Its translation is CASQRIGLATGELFF.